This T cell receptor beta chain emerged from a study of CD8 T cells in Susac syndrome. Study overall: Treatment at blood withdrawal was none, corticosteroids, or intravenous immunoglobulin alone in Susac syndrome patients.

CDR3 length equals 17 residues. Trimming removed 4 bases at V and 0 bases at J, with 19 bases between. Germline V lookup: CDR1 SGDLS, CDR2 YYNGEE. An input of about 0.5 to 1 ug of RNA was subjected to reverse transcription using random hexamers. Multiplex immunoSEQ PCR targeted 54 Vbeta and 13 Jbeta TCR beta segments. TCRdb fed the immunoSEQ multiplex PCR reads into MiXCR, producing one record per CDR3 protein. The sample holds some 130,000 distinct CDR3 sequences, 95% seen once. As for this clonotype: Its cognate antigen is unknown.

Study results and limitations: Expansion of Susac CD8+ clones peaked in TEMRA cells and in active patients.

CD8+ and CD4+ T cells from blood underwent TCR beta sequencing. The source material was CD8+ T cells from PBMCs. This clonotype was obtained from a human donor with Susac syndrome. The chain uses TRBV9 and TRBJ1-2; D not certain. CDR3: CASSPREDYFANYGYTF. The CDR3 DNA is TGTGCCAGCAGCCCTAGGGAGGACTATTTCGCTAACTATGGCTACACCTTC.